A selection of T cell receptor beta chains follows, all from one sample in a study of T cells in Graves' hyperthyroidism and ophthalmopathy. TCRdb recomputed calls from the multiplex PCR reads with MiXCR, one row per CDR3 protein. The table records 600,000 to 850,000 distinct CDR3 sequences, around 20% of them present only once. Specimen: blood. The origin of the receptors is a woman aged 50 to 60 with Graves' hyperthyroidism that later progressed to Graves' ophthalmopathy. The CDR3 runs from the conserved cysteine through the conserved F or W. D genes are given only for firm matches. Only some rows state a clone size, as once, few, many or a class for expanded clones.

d_gene	len	v_gene	j_gene	abundance	CDR3nt	CDR3aa
.	18	TRBV15	TRBJ2-1	few	TGTGCCACCAGCAGAGGGCCCGTTGGCAGCGCTTCCTACAATGAGCAGTTCTTC	CATSRGPVGSASYNEQFF
TRBD1	17	TRBV7-9	TRBJ2-1	.	TGTGCCAGCAGCTTAAGGGGGCAGAAATACTCCTACAATGAGCAGTTCTTC	CASSLRGQKYSYNEQFF
TRBD2	16	TRBV5-1	TRBJ2-3	many	TGCGCCAGCAGCTTGGATGGCGGGGGGCGCACAGATACGCAGTATTTT	CASSLDGGGRTDTQYF
TRBD1	15	TRBV7-9	TRBJ1-2	few	TGTGCCAGCAGCTACCGACAGGGAAGAGATTATGGCTACACCTTC	CASSYRQGRDYGYTF
.	15	TRBV6-5	TRBJ1-5	.	TGTGCCAGCAGTTACTCTGCAACGAGCAATCAGCCCCAGCATTTT	CASSYSATSNQPQHF
.	15	TRBV5-4	TRBJ2-1	.	TGTGCCAGCAGCTTGGAAAGGGGGACTTTGAATGAGCAGTTCTTC	CASSLERGTLNEQFF
.	14	TRBV7-4	TRBJ1-3	.	TGTGCCAGCAGCTTTAGGGGGAAGCGAAACACCATATATTTT	CASSFRGKRNTIYF
.	15	TRBV10-3	TRBJ1-1	.	TGTGCCGTCAGTGGAGGTAGGGAGTCAAACACTGAAGCTTTCTTT	CAVSGGRESNTEAFF
.	14	TRBV5-1	TRBJ1-1	.	TGCGCCAGCAGCTGGAGGCGGATGAACACTGAAGCTTTCTTT	CASSWRRMNTEAFF
.	12	TRBV4-1	TRBJ1-4	.	TGCGCCAGCAGCCAAAGTGGAGAAAAACTGTTTTTT	CASSQSGEKLFF
TRBD1	16	TRBV18	TRBJ1-4	many	TGTGCCAGCTCACCGGGGACAGCAGCAACTAATGAAAAACTGTTTTTT	CASSPGTAATNEKLFF
.	12	TRBV10-3	TRBJ1-2	many	TGTGCCATCAGCCTACAGGGCTATGGCTACACCTTC	CAISLQGYGYTF
.	14	TRBV5-4	TRBJ2-4	.	TGTGCCTGGAGTGTACGCCTAGCCAAAAACATTCAGTACTTC	CAWSVRLAKNIQYF
.	15	TRBV5-1	TRBJ1-1	.	TGCGCCAGCAGCTTGGCCCAGGACGGAGGAGGTGAAGCTTTCTTT	CASSLAQDGGGEAFF
.	13	TRBV30	TRBJ2-7	many	TGTGCCTGGAGTGTGACTAGTAGAAACGAGCAGTACTTC	CAWSVTSRNEQYF
TRBD1	15	TRBV13	TRBJ1-1	many	TGTGCCAGCAGCCCAGGGGGACACGGGAGCACTGAAGCTTTCTTT	CASSPGGHGSTEAFF
TRBD1	16	TRBV19	TRBJ1-5	many	TGTGCCAGTCGGACAGGGGGAGCCTTCGGCAATCAGCCCCAGCATTTT	CASRTGGAFGNQPQHF
.	18	TRBV12-3/TRBV12-4	TRBJ1-5	many	TGTGCCAGCAGTACTTCTCGTCTTACGTGGGGGGGCAATCAGCCCCAGCATTTT	CASSTSRLTWGGNQPQHF
TRBD1	15	TRBV6-1	TRBJ2-1	few	TGTGCCAGCAGATACGACAGGGACTCCTACAATGAGCAGTTCTTC	CASRYDRDSYNEQFF
.	15	TRBV18	TRBJ1-2	.	TGTGCCAGCTCACCGTGGGCCAACTACGCCTATGGCTACACCTTC	CASSPWANYAYGYTF
.	13	TRBV7-2	TRBJ1-2	.	TGTGCCAGCAGCTTAGGGGTCACAGATGGCTACACCTTC	CASSLGVTDGYTF
.	15	TRBV20-1	TRBJ2-4	few	TGCAGTGCTCGGTCGGGAGTCCTAGCCAAAAACATTCAGTACTTC	CSARSGVLAKNIQYF
.	15	TRBV27	TRBJ1-1	.	TGTGCCAGCAGATCCGGGGAGACTATGAACACTGAAGCTTTCTTT	CASRSGETMNTEAFF
TRBD2	15	TRBV7-3	TRBJ2-1	.	TGTGCCAGCAGCCCCTCAGCGGGGGGCACGAATGAGCAGTTCTTC	CASSPSAGGTNEQFF
.	15	TRBV20-1	TRBJ2-3	.	TGCAGTGCTAGAGATGAGACTAGATACACAGATACGCAGTATTTT	CSARDETRYTDTQYF
.	14	TRBV15	TRBJ2-3	many	TGTGCCACCAGCAGAGATTCAGGCCGAGATACGCAGTATTTT	CATSRDSGRDTQYF
TRBD2	16	TRBV2	TRBJ2-1	many	TGTGCCAGCAGTGAGGTTCTGGGAGGGGAACACAATGAGCAGTTCTTC	CASSEVLGGEHNEQFF
.	14	TRBV24-1	TRBJ2-1	many	TGTGCCACCAGTGATACACAGGCATACAATGAGCAGTTCTTC	CATSDTQAYNEQFF
TRBD1	15	TRBV18	TRBJ1-1	many	TGTGCCAGCTCACCAACGGAGGGGGCCTACACTGAAGCTTTCTTT	CASSPTEGAYTEAFF
.	13	TRBV7-3	TRBJ2-1	once	TGTGCCAGCAGCCTTAGTCTCGGAGACGAGCAGTTCTTC	CASSLSLGDEQFF
.	15	TRBV5-4	TRBJ2-7	few	TGTGCCAGCAGCTTACCTTTGGACGGTTTCAACGAGCAGTACTTC	CASSLPLDGFNEQYF
.	14	TRBV24-1	TRBJ2-3	.	TGTGCCACCAGTGACCCGGGGGGCGCAGATACGCAGTATTTT	CATSDPGGADTQYF
.	13	TRBV27	TRBJ2-5	.	TGTGCCAGCAGTTTATCCGGGTTGGGGACCCAGTACTTC	CASSLSGLGTQYF
TRBD2	18	TRBV20-1	TRBJ2-3	few	TGCAGTGTAATCAGACAGTTAGCGGGGGGGCCGGTCACAGATACGCAGTATTTT	CSVIRQLAGGPVTDTQYF
.	15	TRBV27	TRBJ1-1	.	TGTGCCAGCAGTTACTTGCTGGGGACGAACACTGAAGCTTTCTTT	CASSYLLGTNTEAFF
TRBD2	19	TRBV15	TRBJ2-6	few	TGTGCCACCAGCAGAGATTATAGCGGGGGGCCCTCTGGGGCCAACGTCCTGACTTTC	CATSRDYSGGPSGANVLTF
.	15	TRBV18	TRBJ1-5	few	TGTGCCAGCTCACCCCCGGGACGGAGCAATCAGCCCCAGCATTTT	CASSPPGRSNQPQHF
TRBD1	17	TRBV7-8	TRBJ1-3	once	TGTGCCAGCAGCTTAGCTTTGAAGGGGGCGCAAGGAAACACCATATATTTT	CASSLALKGAQGNTIYF
.	14	TRBV27	TRBJ1-2	few	TGTGCCAGCAGTTTAAGACGGCAAAGTGGTGGCTACACCTTC	CASSLRRQSGGYTF
TRBD1	17	TRBV10-3	TRBJ1-2	.	TGTGCCATCAGTGGAAGGGGACAGGGAGTCAACTACTATGGCTACACCTTC	CAISGRGQGVNYYGYTF
TRBD2	14	TRBV20-1	TRBJ2-1	.	TGCAGTGCCCCCTTGAGCGGGAGGGGCAATGAGCAGTTCTTC	CSAPLSGRGNEQFF
TRBD2	16	TRBV29-1	TRBJ2-1	.	TGCAGCGTTGGGACTAGCGGGGGGGCGTCCTACAATGAGCAGTTCTTC	CSVGTSGGASYNEQFF
TRBD2	16	TRBV5-1	TRBJ2-3	many	TGCGCCAGCAGCTTGGCGGCTAGCGGGGTCACAGATACGCAGTATTTT	CASSLAASGVTDTQYF
TRBD2	15	TRBV6-1	TRBJ2-7	few	TGTGCCAGCAGTGAAGACCAGCGGGGTTTTTTCGAGCAGTACTTC	CASSEDQRGFFEQYF
.	12	TRBV7-9	TRBJ2-3	.	TGTGCCAGCAGCCCCTTGGAAGATACGCAGTATTTT	CASSPLEDTQYF
.	15	TRBV6-2/TRBV6-3	TRBJ2-2	.	TGTGCCAGCAGTTACTCCGGGTGGGAGGACGGGGAGCTGTTTTTT	CASSYSGWEDGELFF
.	14	TRBV11-2	TRBJ2-3	many	TGTGCCAGCAGCTTCAAGGGGGGGACAGATACGCAGTATTTT	CASSFKGGTDTQYF
.	14	TRBV12-3/TRBV12-4	TRBJ1-2	few	TGTGCCAGCACCCGACCCGACAGGAGTTATGGCTACACCTTC	CASTRPDRSYGYTF
TRBD2	16	TRBV7-9	TRBJ2-5	few	TGTGCCAGCAGAAGTGGACTAGCGGGCCTCCAAGAGACCCAGTACTTC	CASRSGLAGLQETQYF
.	10	TRBV30	TRBJ2-1	few	TGTGCCTGGATGGGTAATGAGCAGTTCTTC	CAWMGNEQFF
.	15	TRBV6-1	TRBJ2-6	many	TGTGCCAGCAGCCCGGGCTTCTCTGGGGCCAACGTCCTGACTTTC	CASSPGFSGANVLTF
.	18	TRBV2	TRBJ1-5	.	TGTGCCAGCAGTCCGCCGGGACACAAGGTTAGGGGCAATCAGCCCCAGCATTTT	CASSPPGHKVRGNQPQHF
.	15	TRBV20-1	TRBJ1-6	.	TGCAGTGCTAGTTCGGGGGGGTATTTCAATTCACCCCTCCACTTT	CSASSGGYFNSPLHF
.	14	TRBV29-1	TRBJ1-2	few	TGCAGCGTTGAAACTCAGGGGTTTACGGAAGGCTACACCTTC	CSVETQGFTEGYTF